This section outlines one T cell receptor beta chain sequence together with its context. Mismatch with germline at one junction end may stem from a read error. The entry originates in a study of blood T cells in healthy people across ages. Sample-barcoded 5' priming and a J-beta primer mix drove a second PCR of about 6 to 12 cycles. MiXCR was run by TCRdb on the 5' RACE reads, yielding one entry per CDR3 protein. The sample includes approximately 780,000 distinct CDR3 sequences, around 25% seen only once; the top ten take over 2.5%. Germline V gives CDR1 ENHRY, CDR2 SYGVKD. This CDR3 is built from 13 residues. This sample also belongs to another study, concerning T cells of mothers and their children.

The sequenced sample consisted of blood. The rearrangement joins TRBV10-3 to TRBJ2-7, with a tentative D call TRBD1 (6 bases). The clonotype was recovered from a boy aged 10-17 years in good health. The DNA of the CDR3 is TGTGCCATCAGTGCTGGGGGCTCCTACGAGCGGTACTTC. Protein sequence: CAISAGGSYERYF.